This TCR beta chain was recorded in a study of early T cells in non-severe SARS-CoV-2 infection. As for the study in general: Sequenced material consisted of bulk RNA (from unsorted whole blood), and chains were unpaired.

This clonotype was detected many times. Antigen: not known. Study results and limitations: Sequences matched to VDJdb favored anti-spike CD8 responses, while private and CD4 specificities were missed.

Tagging with unique molecular identifiers was applied to individual cDNA molecules. MiXCR was run by TCRdb on the 5' RACE reads, yielding one entry per CDR3 protein. This sample has 28,000 or so distinct CDR3 sequences; around 4.2% occur once, and the top ten carry over 8%. Sample: whole blood. The TCR originated in an adult who was a healthcare worker with PCR-confirmed SARS-CoV-2 infection or an uninfected control (not recorded which).

In nucleotides, the CDR3 is TGTGCCAGCAGCTTATATCGGGGAGAAGAGACCCAGTACTTC. Translation gives CASSLYRGEETQYF. This chain connects TRBV5-5 to TRBJ2-5, with D possibly TRBD2 on 5 matching bases. V was shortened by 2 bases and J by 3 bases, with 11 bases between the two germline ends. This CDR3 region has 14 residues. Germline assignment: CDR1 SGHKS and CDR2 YYEKEE (reference sequence).